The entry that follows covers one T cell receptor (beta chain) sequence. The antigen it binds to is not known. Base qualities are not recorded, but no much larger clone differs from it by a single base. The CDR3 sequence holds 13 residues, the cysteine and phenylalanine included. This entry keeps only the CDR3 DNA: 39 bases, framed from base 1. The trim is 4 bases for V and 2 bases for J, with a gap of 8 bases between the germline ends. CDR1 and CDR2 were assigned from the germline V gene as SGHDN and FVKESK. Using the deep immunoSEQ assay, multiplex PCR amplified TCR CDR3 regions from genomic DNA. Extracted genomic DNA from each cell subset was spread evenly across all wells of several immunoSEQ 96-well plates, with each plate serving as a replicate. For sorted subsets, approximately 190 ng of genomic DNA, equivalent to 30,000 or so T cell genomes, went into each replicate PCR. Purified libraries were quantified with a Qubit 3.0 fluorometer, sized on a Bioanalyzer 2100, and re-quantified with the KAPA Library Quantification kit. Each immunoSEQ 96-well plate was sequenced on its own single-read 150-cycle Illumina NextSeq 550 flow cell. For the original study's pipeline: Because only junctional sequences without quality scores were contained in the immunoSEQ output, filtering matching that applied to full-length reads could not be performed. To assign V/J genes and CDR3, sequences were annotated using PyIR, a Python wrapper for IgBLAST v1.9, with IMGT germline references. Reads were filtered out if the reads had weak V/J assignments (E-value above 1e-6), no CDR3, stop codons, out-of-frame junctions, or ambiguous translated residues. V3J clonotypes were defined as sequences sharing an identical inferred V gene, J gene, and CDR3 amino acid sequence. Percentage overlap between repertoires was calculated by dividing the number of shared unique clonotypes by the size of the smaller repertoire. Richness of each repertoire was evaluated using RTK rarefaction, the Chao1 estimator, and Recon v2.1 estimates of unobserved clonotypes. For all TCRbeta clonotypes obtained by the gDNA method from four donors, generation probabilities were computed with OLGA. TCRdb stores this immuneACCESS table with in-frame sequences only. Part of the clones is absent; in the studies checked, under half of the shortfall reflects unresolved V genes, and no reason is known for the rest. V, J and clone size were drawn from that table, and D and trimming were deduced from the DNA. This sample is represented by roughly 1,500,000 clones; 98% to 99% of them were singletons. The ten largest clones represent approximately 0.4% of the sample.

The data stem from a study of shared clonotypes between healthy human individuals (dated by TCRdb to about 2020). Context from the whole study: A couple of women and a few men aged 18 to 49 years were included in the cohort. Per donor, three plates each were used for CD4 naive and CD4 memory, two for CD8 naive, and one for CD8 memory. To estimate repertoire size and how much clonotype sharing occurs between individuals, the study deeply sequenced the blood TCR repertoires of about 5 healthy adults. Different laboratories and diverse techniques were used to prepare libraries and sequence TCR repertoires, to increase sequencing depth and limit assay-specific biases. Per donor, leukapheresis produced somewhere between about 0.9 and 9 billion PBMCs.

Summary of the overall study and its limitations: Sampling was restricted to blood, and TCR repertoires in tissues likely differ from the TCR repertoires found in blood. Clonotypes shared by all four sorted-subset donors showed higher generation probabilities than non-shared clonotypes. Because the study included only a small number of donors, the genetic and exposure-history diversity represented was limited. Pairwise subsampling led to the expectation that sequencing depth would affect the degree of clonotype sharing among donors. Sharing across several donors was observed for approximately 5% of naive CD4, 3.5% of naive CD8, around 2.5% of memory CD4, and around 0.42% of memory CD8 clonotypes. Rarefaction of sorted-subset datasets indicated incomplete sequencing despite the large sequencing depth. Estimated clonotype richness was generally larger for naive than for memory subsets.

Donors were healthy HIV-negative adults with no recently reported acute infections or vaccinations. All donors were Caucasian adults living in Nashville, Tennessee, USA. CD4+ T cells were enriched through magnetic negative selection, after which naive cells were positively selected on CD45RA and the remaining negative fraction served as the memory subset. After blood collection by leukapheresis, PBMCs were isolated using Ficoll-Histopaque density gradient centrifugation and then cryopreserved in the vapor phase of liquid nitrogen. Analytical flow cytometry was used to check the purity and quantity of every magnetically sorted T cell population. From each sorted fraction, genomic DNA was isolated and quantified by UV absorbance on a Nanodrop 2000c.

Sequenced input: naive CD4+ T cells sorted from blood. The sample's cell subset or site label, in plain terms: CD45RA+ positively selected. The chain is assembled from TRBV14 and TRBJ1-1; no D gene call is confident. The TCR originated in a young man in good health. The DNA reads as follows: TGTGCCAGCAGCCGGAAAACTAACACTGAAGCTTTCTTT. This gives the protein CASSRKTNTEAFF.